Listed below are T cell receptor beta chains from one sample, sequenced in a study of OX40 agonist ivuxolimab in advanced cancers. Using immunoSEQ multiplex PCR, the repertoire was profiled, and TCRdb retains in-frame clones only, with some absent. Of around 60,000 clones in the sample, 90% to 95% are singletons; the top ten hold 1.5% to 2%. This specimen was CD4+ or CD8+ T cells sorted from blood, taken in a trial of the OX40 agonist ivuxolimab. These receptors all stem from an adult with an advanced solid tumor such as melanoma, head and neck, liver or kidney cancer. Both conserved end residues are part of each CDR3. A D gene is named only where the DNA matches it firmly. Clone size, where shown, is once, few, many, or a class for clones that have expanded.

D,J,V,size,CDR3,DNA
TRBD1,TRBJ1-1,TRBV4-1,.,CASSQAGGPTEAFF,TGCGCCAGCAGCCAGGCAGGGGGCCCCACTGAAGCTTTCTTT
.,TRBJ2-2,TRBV25-1,.,CASSEQGFGELFF,TGTGCCAGCAGTGAACAGGGTTTCGGGGAGCTGTTTTTT
TRBD1,TRBJ1-5,TRBV5-7,.,CASSSGTGRENSNQPQHF,TGTGCCAGCAGCTCCGGGACAGGGAGGGAGAATAGCAATCAGCCCCAGCATTTT
TRBD2,TRBJ2-3,TRBV10-1,.,CASSESGGRPDTQYF,TGCGCCAGCAGTGAGTCTGGCGGGAGGCCAGATACGCAGTATTTT
TRBD1,TRBJ2-7,TRBV29-1,.,CSVDTGGREQYF,TGCAGCGTGGATACAGGGGGCCGCGAGCAGTACTTC
.,TRBJ1-5,TRBV29-1,.,CSAAGFNQPQHF,TGCAGCGCCGCAGGCTTCAATCAGCCCCAGCATTTT
.,TRBJ1-3,TRBV4-2,once,CASREGNSGNTIYF,TGTGCCAGCCGAGAGGGAAACTCTGGAAACACCATATATTTT
TRBD1,TRBJ2-1,TRBV25-1,.,CASSPGQPTITYNEQFF,TGTGCCAGCAGTCCGGGACAGCCTACTATCACCTACAATGAGCAGTTCTTC
.,TRBJ1-6,TRBV11-1,.,CASSLAQGGSSPLHF,TGTGCCAGCAGCTTAGCGCAGGGTGGAAGTTCACCCCTCCACTTT
.,TRBJ1-3,TRBV4-3,.,CASSQEAGRGGNTIYF,TGCGCCAGCAGCCAAGAAGCAGGAAGGGGTGGAAACACCATATATTTT
TRBD2,TRBJ2-1,TRBV19,.,CASSIATGGSNEQFF,TGTGCCAGTAGTATAGCTACGGGGGGAAGCAATGAGCAGTTCTTC
TRBD2,TRBJ2-1,TRBV9,.,CASSVLAGDNEQFF,TGTGCCAGCAGCGTCCTAGCGGGGGACAATGAGCAGTTCTTC
TRBD2,TRBJ2-2,TRBV6-6,.,CASKRTSGSTGELFF,TGTGCCAGCAAAAGGACTAGCGGGAGCACCGGGGAGCTGTTTTTT
TRBD1,TRBJ1-2,TRBV18,.,CASSRGQSQGGYTF,TGTGCCAGCTCACGGGGACAGTCTCAAGGTGGCTACACCTTC
.,TRBJ2-1,TRBV6-6,.,CASSLDSNSYNEQFF,TGTGCCAGCAGTTTGGACTCAAACTCCTACAATGAGCAGTTCTTC